What follows are 9 T cell receptor beta chains derived from one specimen sequenced in a study of PD-1 blockade in mismatch repair-deficient tumors. Stated time point: approximately 11-day in vitro stimulation with candidate neoantigen peptide 2. The data were produced by immunoSEQ multiplex PCR, yet TCRdb's version contains in-frame clones alone and is incomplete. The sample records about 9,800 clones, around 88% being singletons. No antigen has been assigned to these receptors. The material sequenced was cells cultured in vitro, taken from a patient treated with pembrolizumab. The receptors were gathered from an adult with mismatch repair-deficient cancer.

The rearrangement links TRBV27 to TRBJ2-7; 8 bases match TRBD2. The V segment lost 5 bases and the J segment 2 bases; nucleotides outside the gene matches: 8. This CDR3 contains 15 residues. CDR1 MNHEY and CDR2 SMNVEV come from the germline V gene (reference sequence). The chain's CDR3 is CASSIGRGITYEQYF. The CDR3 DNA reads as TGTGCCAGCAGTATCGGGAGGGGGATTACCTACGAGCAGTACTTC.

V gene TRBV29-1 combines with J gene TRBJ1-1; D gene ambiguous. The CDR3 has 12 residues. CDR1 and CDR2 from the germline V gene are SQVTM and ANQGSEA. Trimming removed 4 bases at V and 1 base at J, with 7 bases between. The CDR3 coding sequence is TGCAGCGTTGTACCTGGGAACACTGAAGCTTTCTTT. Amino acids: CSVVPGNTEAFF.

The rearrangement joins TRBV5-4 to TRBJ2-6; the D gene could be TRBD1 or TRBD2 (5 bases each). CDR1 is SGHNT, CDR2 YYREEE, per germline (reference sequence). This CDR3 spans 12 amino acids. Trimming pared 4 bases from V and 16 bases from J, leaving 15 bases between. The CDR3 DNA reads as TGTGCCAGCAGCCCGGGACCCACCATACTGACTTTC. It specifies CASSPGPTILTF.

This chain uses TRBV13 with TRBJ1-6; 9 bases line up with TRBD1. The CDR3 length is 14 residues. In germline, CDR1 is PRHDT, CDR2 FYEKMQ (reference sequence). V trimming: 1 base; J trimming: 11 bases; junction bases outside the gene matches: 3. The CDR3 loop is CASSLVGQGTPLHF. Written as DNA, the CDR3 is TGTGCCAGCAGCTTAGTGGGACAGGGCACACCCCTCCACTTT.

The chain uses TRBV28 and TRBJ2-1; the match to TRBD2 covers 13 bases. Germline CDR1 MDHEN, CDR2 SYDVKM. This CDR3 region has 16 residues. Unmatched junction bases numbered 9, after V lost 4 bases and J lost 9 bases. CDR3 DNA sequence: TGTGCCAGCAGTTCCCGTAGGACTAGCGGGAGCTTTGAGCAGTTCTTC. Its translation: CASSSRRTSGSFEQFF.

The chain couples TRBV7-9 to TRBJ1-4; D not resolved. Germline-derived CDR1 and CDR2 are SEHNR and FQNEAQ (reference sequence). Trimming took off 0 bases at V and 11 bases at J, with 13 bases between the two ends. This CDR3 is built from 14 residues. The CDR3 sequence is CASSLATSTWKLFF. CDR3 DNA sequence: TGTGCCAGCAGCTTAGCGACTTCTACCTGGAAACTGTTTTTT. The full variable domain, with the rest looked up from reference TRBV7-9 and TRBJ1-4, is DTGVSQNPRHKITKRGQNVTFRCDPISEHNRLYWYRQTLGQGPEFLTYFQNEAQLEKSRLLSDRFSAERPKGSFSTLEIQRTEQGDSAMYLCASSLATSTWKLFFGSGTQLSVL.

This sequence joins TRBV11-2 and TRBJ2-7; D possibly corresponds to TRBD2 (6 bases). CDR1 is SGHAT, CDR2 FQNNGV, per germline. There are 15 residues in the CDR3. With 1 base removed from V and 1 base from J, the gap between germline ends came to 11 bases. The CDR3 is CASSLVWDSSYEQYF. The CDR3 DNA is TGTGCCAGCAGCTTAGTTTGGGACTCGTCCTACGAGCAGTACTTC.

For the CDR3, the DNA is TGCGCCAGCAGCTTTGAGGGAGGGGTCTACAATGAGCAGTTCTTC. This gives the protein CASSFEGGVYNEQFF. The genes are TRBV5-1 and TRBJ2-1, with TRBD2 matching 7 bases. The CDR3 has 15 residues. The V segment lost 2 bases and the J segment 3 bases; nucleotides outside the gene matches: 5. The germline V gene has CDR1 SGHRS and CDR2 YFSETQ.

The V and J genes are TRBV4-1 and TRBJ2-3; no clear D. The CDR3 is 14 residues long. V was trimmed by 0 bases and J by 2 bases, leaving 6 bases between them. Per the germline V gene, CDR1 is MGHRA and CDR2 is YSYEKL. CDR3 protein: CASSQDRTTDTQYF. CDR3 DNA: TGCGCCAGCAGCCAAGACAGGACCACAGATACGCAGTATTTT.